The 16 T cell receptor beta chains in this list originate from one sample, sequenced in a study of shared clonotypes between healthy human individuals. Profiling relied on immunoSEQ multiplex PCR, and the TCRdb table lists in-frame clones only, not all of them. Here the sample spans approximately 2.4 million clones, around 95% being singletons. Sequences were obtained from naive CD4+ T cells sorted from blood. Subset indicated: CD45RA+ positively selected. These TCRs come from a man younger than 35 in good health.

The chain has TRBV12-5 and TRBJ1-2; the match to TRBD1 covers 9 bases. V was clipped by 2 bases and J by 0 bases; unmatched bases: 1. The germline CDR1 and CDR2 sequences are LGHNT and FRNRAP. The CDR3 extends over 15 amino acids. For the CDR3, the DNA is TGTGCTAGTGGTTTGTGGACAGGGGCTAACTATGGCTACACCTTC. This codes for CASGLWTGANYGYTF. The full variable domain, its missing parts supplied by reference TRBV12-5 and TRBJ1-2, is DARVTQTPRHKVTEMGQEVTMRCQPILGHNTVFWYRQTMMQGLELLAYFRNRAPLDDSGMPKDRFSAEMPDATLATLKIQPSEPRDSAVYFCASGLWTGANYGYTFGSGTRLTVV.

A remark on this clone: Additional DNA sequences in this sample encode the identical CDR3. The chain couples TRBV11-2 to TRBJ2-5; the D gene is possibly TRBD2 (5 bases). This CDR3 is built from 13 residues. In germline, CDR1 is SGHAT, CDR2 FQNNGV. With 1 base removed from V and 5 bases from J, the gap between germline ends came to 8 bases. The CDR3 here is CASSLGRVETQYF. The CDR3 DNA reads as TGTGCCAGCAGCTTAGGGCGGGTGGAGACCCAGTACTTC.

The chain carries TRBV6-5 and TRBJ1-4, with 9 bases matching TRBD1. With 2 bases clipped from V and 7 bases from J, the junction kept 8 bases outside the gene matches. CDR1 MNHEY and CDR2 SVGAGI come from the germline V gene. CDR3 length: 16 amino acids. The CDR3 nucleotides are TGTGCCAGCAGTTACGGGAGGACAGGGGCGGGTGAAAAACTGTTTTTT. It yields the protein CASSYGRTGAGEKLFF.

This chain's CDR3 is CASTKRSGDNTGELFF. The CDR3 DNA reads TGTGCCAGCACCAAGAGGAGCGGGGATAACACCGGGGAGCTGTTTTTT. V gene TRBV5-4 combines with J gene TRBJ2-2; TRBD2 aligns across 7 bases. V lost 6 bases and J lost 2; bases outside the gene matches: 10. The CDR3 length is 16 residues. The V gene's germline CDR1 is SGHNT and CDR2 YYREEE (reference sequence).

A single count supports this clone. Other nucleotide sequences in the sample specify the same CDR3. The chain has TRBV7-9 and TRBJ2-6, with D unresolved. Per germline, CDR1 SEHNR and CDR2 FQNEAQ (reference sequence). Deletions cut 3 bases from V and 7 bases from J, with 10 bases between. CDR3 length equals 14 residues. The CDR3 DNA follows: TGTGCCAGCAGCTTGGGGTATGGAGCCAACGTCCTGACTTTC. This translates into CASSLGYGANVLTF.

As regards this clone: This sample includes further DNA sequences coding for the same CDR3. The chain combines TRBV5-1 with TRBJ2-1; 8 positions match TRBD2. The CDR3 has 15 residues. The V and J ends lost 0 bases and 3 bases, in that order; junction bases with no gene match: 2. Per the germline V gene, CDR1 is SGHRS and CDR2 is YFSETQ. DNA of the CDR3: TGCGCCAGCAGCTTGGTCGGGACTAGCTACAATGAGCAGTTCTTC. Translation gives CASSLVGTSYNEQFF.

The chain recombines TRBV4-1 with TRBJ1-1, with D maybe TRBD1 (5 bases). Per the germline V gene, CDR1 is MGHRA and CDR2 is YSYEKL. The CDR3 loop spans 15 amino acids. V gave up 3 bases and J gave up 2 bases, with 13 bases separating them. CDR3 sequence (DNA): TGCGCCAGCAGCCAGGTGACAGTACTAAACACTGAAGCTTTCTTT. It codes for CASSQVTVLNTEAFF.

J is TRBJ1-5 and V is TRBV19, with D perhaps matching TRBD1 (5 bases). The CDR3 extends over 13 amino acids. The germline V gene has CDR1 LNHDA and CDR2 SQIVND (reference sequence). Trimming removed 8 bases from V and 2 bases from J, with 10 bases in between. CDR3 residues: CASGAKGNQPQHF. The CDR3 DNA follows: TGTGCCAGTGGGGCCAAGGGCAATCAGCCCCAGCATTTT. The full variable domain, rest sourced from reference TRBV19 and TRBJ1-5, is DGGITQSPKYLFRKEGQNVTLSCEQNLNHDAMYWYRQDPGQGLRLIYYSQIVNDFQKGDIAEGYSVSREKKESFPLTVTSAQKNPTAFYLCASGAKGNQPQHFGDGTRLSIL.

The CDR3 loop is CASSSGRTTEAFF. The DNA of the CDR3 is TGCGCCAGCAGCTCCGGACGGACCACTGAAGCTTTCTTT. This chain joins TRBV5-1 and TRBJ1-1; no firm D call. Trimming took 3 bases from V and 4 from J, leaving 10 bases between them. The CDR3 consists of 13 residues. Germline V lookup: CDR1 SGHRS, CDR2 YFSETQ.

Here the CDR3 DNA reads TGTGCCAGTAGTCTAACCCGGGGCTCTAAAGGCAATCAGCCCCAGCATTTT. Residues: CASSLTRGSKGNQPQHF. The chain uses TRBV19 and TRBJ1-5, with D maybe TRBD1 (5 bases). V shed 5 bases and J shed 2 bases, with 19 bases lying between them. From germline, CDR1 is LNHDA and CDR2 SQIVND (reference sequence). The CDR3 covers 17 residues.

The chain employs TRBV10-3 and TRBJ2-6; D uncertain. The CDR3 has 14 amino acids. Trimming stripped 7 bases from V and 0 bases from J, with 7 bases between. Germline V CDR1 and CDR2: ENHRY, SYGVKD. CDR3 bases: TGTGCCATCAATGAAGACTCTGGGGCCAACGTCCTGACTTTC. This gives the protein CAINEDSGANVLTF.

The genes are TRBV15 and TRBJ2-7; 12 bases align to TRBD2. The CDR3 covers 22 residues. V shed 4 bases, J shed 2 bases, and the junction held 24 bases outside the gene matches. Germline V gives CDR1 LNHNV, CDR2 YYDKDF (reference sequence). The CDR3 DNA sequence: TGTGCCACCAGCAATGTCCCGAACCCAATTGGACTAGCGGGGCAGAGTCCCTACGAGCAGTACTTC. This translates into CATSNVPNPIGLAGQSPYEQYF.

This clone has a single count. The J gene is TRBJ2-3, the V gene TRBV7-9, with 7 bases that match TRBD2. This CDR3 spans 16 amino acids. CDR1 and CDR2 from the germline V gene are SEHNR and FQNEAQ (reference sequence). The V and J ends lost 5 bases and 4 bases, in that order; junction bases with no gene match: 12. The CDR3 coding sequence is TGTGCCAGCAGCCACCGGGACTACCCGCCTTCAGATACGCAGTATTTT. It encodes CASSHRDYPPSDTQYF.

The chain combines TRBV10-1 with TRBJ2-5; 8 bases fit TRBD2. The CDR3 contains 14 residues. V trimming: 6 bases; J trimming: 1 base; junction bases outside the gene matches: 4. Germline V gene lookup returns CDR1 WNHNN and CDR2 SYGVQD (reference sequence). The CDR3 sequence: CASSPGGAQETQYF. CDR3 sequence (DNA): TGCGCCAGCAGCCCCGGGGGGGCCCAAGAGACCCAGTACTTC.

The count of this clone is one. The gene calls are TRBV10-2 and TRBJ2-4, with D tentatively TRBD1 (5 bases). Germline CDR1 and CDR2: WSHSY and SAAADI. CDR3 length equals 15 residues. Trimming shortened V by 4 bases and J by 3 bases, and 13 bases separated the two germline ends. The CDR3, as DNA: TGCGCCAGCAGTGGGCAGGGATATAGCAAAAACATTCAGTACTTC. Translated, it gives CASSGQGYSKNIQYF.

The chain couples TRBV30 to TRBJ2-7, with 9 bases matching TRBD2. The V gene's germline CDR1 is GTSNPN and CDR2 SVGIG (reference sequence). V gave up 5 bases and J gave up 2 bases; unmatched junction bases: 10. The CDR3 contains 15 residues. The CDR3 nucleotides read TGTGCCTGGGTCGGAGGGCTAGCGGGGACCTACGAGCAGTACTTC. This gives the protein CAWVGGLAGTYEQYF.